A single T cell receptor beta chain is shown here with its context. The sample belongs to a study of T cell responses to AZD1222 COVID-19 vaccine. Only in-frame clones appear in the TCRdb table, and some are missing; sequencing was by immunoSEQ multiplex PCR. Altogether around 120,000 clones are present, around nine tenths being singletons, with the ten largest covering 7.5% to 9.5%. CDR1 and CDR2 (germline): MDHEN, SYDVKM. CDR3 length equals 15 residues. V lost 4 bases, J lost 3 bases, and 6 bases stayed unmatched. The receptor was isolated from an adult in good health. Sample: peripheral blood, taken on day 0 of AZD1222 vaccination. V and J are TRBV28 and TRBJ1-5, with 7 bases identical to TRBD1. The chain's CDR3 is CASSYRGGYNQPQHF. The CDR3 DNA sequence: TGTGCCAGCAGTTACCGAGGGGGCTACAATCAGCCCCAGCATTTT.